This TCR beta chain was recovered during a study of patients and donors after allogeneic stem cell transplantation. The CDR3 covers 15 residues. V dropped 2 bases and J dropped 5 bases, with 15 bases sitting between them. TCRdb reanalysed the RT-PCR reads using MiXCR and keeps one entry per CDR3 protein. The sample shows 190,000 or so distinct CDR3 sequences, about 38% of them seen only once. Material for sequencing was blood, either unsorted or a sorted T cell fraction (not recorded which). This receptor was taken from a human donor who was either an allogeneic HSCT recipient or a stem cell or donor lymphocyte infusion donor (not recorded which). It is not recorded whose cells these are; they may come from a transplant donor. The rearrangement joins TRBV12-3 or TRBV12-4 to TRBJ2-5; weak D call: TRBD2 (6 bases). CDR3 loop: CASSLLGLLEETQYF. The DNA for the CDR3 is TGTGCCAGCAGTTTATTGGGACTCCTAGAGGAGACCCAGTACTTC.